This T cell receptor (beta chain) was sequenced in a study of blood T cells in healthy people across ages. Sample-barcoded 5' priming and a J-beta primer mix drove a second PCR of roughly 6 to 12 cycles. The template-switch adaptor was a 5' adaptor with 12 random nucleotides. It tagged each cDNA molecule. Via MiXCR, TCRdb re-called the 5' RACE reads, giving one row per CDR3 protein. The repertoire holds about 830,000 distinct CDR3 sequences, approximately 67% seen once, with about 30% in the top ten. Study results and limitations: Older age coincided with a roughly linear decline in TCR beta diversity per million T cells.

Details on this clonotype: The antigen is undetermined.

Between the trimmed V and J ends, which lost 2 bases and 0 bases, there was a span of 10 bases. CDR1 and CDR2 from the germline V gene are SGHTA and FQGNSA. The CDR3 loop spans 15 amino acids. The sample was blood. This receptor was taken from a man aged 25-40 years in good health. The V call is TRBV7-2, the J call TRBJ1-1; D is ambiguous. The CDR3 region is CASSLNGGMNTEAFF. DNA of the CDR3: TGTGCCAGCAGCTTAAACGGAGGGATGAACACTGAAGCTTTCTTT.